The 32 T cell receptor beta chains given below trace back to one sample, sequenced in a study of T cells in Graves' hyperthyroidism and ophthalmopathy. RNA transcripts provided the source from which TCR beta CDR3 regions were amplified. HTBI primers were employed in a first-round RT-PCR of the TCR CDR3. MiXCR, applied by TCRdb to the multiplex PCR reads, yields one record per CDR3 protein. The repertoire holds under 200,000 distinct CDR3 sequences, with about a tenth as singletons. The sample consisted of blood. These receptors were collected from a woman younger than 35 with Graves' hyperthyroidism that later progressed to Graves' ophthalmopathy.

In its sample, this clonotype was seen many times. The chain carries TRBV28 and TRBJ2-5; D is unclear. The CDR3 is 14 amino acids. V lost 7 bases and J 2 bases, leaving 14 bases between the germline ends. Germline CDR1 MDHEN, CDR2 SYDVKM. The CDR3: CASKSPEFQETQYF. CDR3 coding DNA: TGTGCCAGCAAGTCACCCGAGTTTCAAGAGACCCAGTACTTC.

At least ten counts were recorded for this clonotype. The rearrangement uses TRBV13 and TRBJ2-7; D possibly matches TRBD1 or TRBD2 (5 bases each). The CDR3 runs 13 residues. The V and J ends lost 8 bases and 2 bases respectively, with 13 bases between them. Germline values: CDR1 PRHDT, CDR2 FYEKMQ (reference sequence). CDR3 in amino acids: CASLREGTYEQYF. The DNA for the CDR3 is TGTGCCAGCCTTAGAGAGGGGACCTACGAGCAGTACTTC.

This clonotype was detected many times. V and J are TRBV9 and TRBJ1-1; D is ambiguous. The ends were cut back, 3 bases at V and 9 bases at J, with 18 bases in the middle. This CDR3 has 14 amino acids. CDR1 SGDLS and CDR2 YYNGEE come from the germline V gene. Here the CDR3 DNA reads TGTGCCAGCAGCGCGAGAGGGTTAAATGGGAAAGCTTTCTTT. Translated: CASSARGLNGKAFF.

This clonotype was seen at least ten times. The CDR3 bases are TGTGCCAGCAGTCAAGAGGCTTTGGTAACCTACAATGAGCAGTTCTTC. This gives the protein CASSQEALVTYNEQFF. The chain recombines TRBV6-2 or TRBV6-3 with TRBJ2-1; D remains unclear. V shed 5 bases and J shed 2 bases, with 16 bases lying between them. The CDR3 is made up of 16 amino acids. Germline CDR1 and CDR2: MNHEY and SVGEGT.

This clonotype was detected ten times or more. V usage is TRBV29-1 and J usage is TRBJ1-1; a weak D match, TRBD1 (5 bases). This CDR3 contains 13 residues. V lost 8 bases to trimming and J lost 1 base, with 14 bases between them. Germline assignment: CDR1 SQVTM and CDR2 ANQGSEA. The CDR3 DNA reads TGCAGCATTCACAGTGGACAGAACACTGAAGCTTTCTTT. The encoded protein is CSIHSGQNTEAFF.

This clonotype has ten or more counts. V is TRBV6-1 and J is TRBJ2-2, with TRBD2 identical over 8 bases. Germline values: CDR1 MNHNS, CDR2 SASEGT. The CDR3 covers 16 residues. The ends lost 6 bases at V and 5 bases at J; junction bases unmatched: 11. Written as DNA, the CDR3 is TGTGCCAGCAGACCCCCGGGACTAGTAGCGACCGGGGAGCTGTTTTTT. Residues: CASRPPGLVATGELFF.

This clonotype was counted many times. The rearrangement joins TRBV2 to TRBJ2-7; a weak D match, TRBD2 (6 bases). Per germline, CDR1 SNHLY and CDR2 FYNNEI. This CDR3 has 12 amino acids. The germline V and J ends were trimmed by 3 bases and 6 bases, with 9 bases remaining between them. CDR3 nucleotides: TGTGCCAGCAGTGAGGGGGGAAGCGAGCAGTACTTC. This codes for CASSEGGSEQYF.

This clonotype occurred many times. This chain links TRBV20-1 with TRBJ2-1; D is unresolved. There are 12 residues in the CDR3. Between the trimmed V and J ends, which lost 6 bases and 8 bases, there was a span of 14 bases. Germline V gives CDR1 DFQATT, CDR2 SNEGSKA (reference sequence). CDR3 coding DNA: TGCAGTGCCACCCGGGTGATCCATGAGCAGTTCTTC. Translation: CSATRVIHEQFF.

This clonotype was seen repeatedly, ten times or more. The CDR3 DNA follows: TGTGCCAGCAGGAACTCAGCGGGGGGGCAAGATACGCAGTATTTT. Translated: CASRNSAGGQDTQYF. V gene TRBV12-3 or TRBV12-4 combines with J gene TRBJ2-3; 10 nucleotides match TRBD2. V lost 6 bases, J lost 5 bases, and 8 bases stayed unmatched. The CDR3 is 15 amino acids.

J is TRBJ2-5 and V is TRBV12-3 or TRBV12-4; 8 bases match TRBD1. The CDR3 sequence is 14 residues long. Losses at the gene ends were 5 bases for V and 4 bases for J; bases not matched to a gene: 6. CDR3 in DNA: TGTGCCAGCAGTCTTTCAGGGGGCGCAGAGACCCAGTACTTC. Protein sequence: CASSLSGGAETQYF.

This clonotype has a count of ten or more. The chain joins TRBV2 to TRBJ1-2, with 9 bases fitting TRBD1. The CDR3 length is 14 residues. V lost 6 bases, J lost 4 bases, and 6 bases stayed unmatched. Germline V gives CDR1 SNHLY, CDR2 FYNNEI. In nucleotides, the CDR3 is TGTGCCAGCAGCCGGACAGGGGAGTCCTATGGCTACACCTTC. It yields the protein CASSRTGESYGYTF.

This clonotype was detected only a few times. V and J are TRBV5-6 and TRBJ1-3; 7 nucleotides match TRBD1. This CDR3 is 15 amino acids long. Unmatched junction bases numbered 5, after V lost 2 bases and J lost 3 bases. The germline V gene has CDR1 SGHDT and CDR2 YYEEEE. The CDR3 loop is CASSFNTGVGNTIYF. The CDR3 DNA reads TGTGCCAGCAGCTTTAACACAGGGGTTGGAAACACCATATATTTT.

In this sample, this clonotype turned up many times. The CDR3 DNA follows: TGTGCCACATCGAGTGGGGAGGTGTTGGTTTTCCCTGAAGCTTTCTTT. This gives the protein CATSSGEVLVFPEAFF. V is TRBV15 and J is TRBJ1-1; D remains unclear. CDR1 LNHNV and CDR2 YYDKDF come from the germline V gene (reference sequence). V lost 9 bases to trimming and J lost 6 bases, with 26 bases between them. The CDR3 has 16 residues.

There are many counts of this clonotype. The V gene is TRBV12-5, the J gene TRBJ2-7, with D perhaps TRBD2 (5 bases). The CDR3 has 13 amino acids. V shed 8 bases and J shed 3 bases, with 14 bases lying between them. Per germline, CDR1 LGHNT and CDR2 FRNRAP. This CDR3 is CASSRGGGYEQYF. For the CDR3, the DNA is TGTGCTAGTTCAAGAGGAGGTGGCTACGAGCAGTACTTC.

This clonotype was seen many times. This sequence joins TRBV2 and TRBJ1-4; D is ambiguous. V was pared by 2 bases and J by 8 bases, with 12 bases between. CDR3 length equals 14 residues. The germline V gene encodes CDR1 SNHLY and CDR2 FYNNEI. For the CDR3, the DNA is TGTGCCAGCAGTGAATGGCCGGGGAGGGAAAAACTGTTTTTT. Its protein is CASSEWPGREKLFF.

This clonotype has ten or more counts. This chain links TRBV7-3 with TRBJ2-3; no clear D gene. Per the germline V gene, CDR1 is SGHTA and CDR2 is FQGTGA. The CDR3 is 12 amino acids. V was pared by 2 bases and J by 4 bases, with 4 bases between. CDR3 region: CASSLSSDTQYF. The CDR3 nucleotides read TGTGCCAGCAGCTTATCTTCAGATACGCAGTATTTT. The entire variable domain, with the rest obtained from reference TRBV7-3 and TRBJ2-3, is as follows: GAGVSQTPSNKVTEKGKYVELRCDPISGHTALYWYRQSLGQGPEFLIYFQGTGAADDSGLPNDRFFAVRPEGSVSTLKIQRTERGDSAVYLCASSLSSDTQYFGPGTRLTVL.

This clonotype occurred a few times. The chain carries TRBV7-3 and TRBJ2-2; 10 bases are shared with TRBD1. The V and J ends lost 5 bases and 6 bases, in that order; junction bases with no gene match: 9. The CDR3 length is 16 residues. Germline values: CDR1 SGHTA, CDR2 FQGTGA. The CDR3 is CASSAGRDRGAGELFF. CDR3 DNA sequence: TGTGCCAGCAGCGCCGGGCGGGACAGGGGAGCCGGGGAGCTGTTTTTT.

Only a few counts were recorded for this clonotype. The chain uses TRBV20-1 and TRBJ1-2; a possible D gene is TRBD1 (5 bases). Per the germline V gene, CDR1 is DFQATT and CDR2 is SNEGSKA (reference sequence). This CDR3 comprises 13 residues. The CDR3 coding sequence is TGCGGAGGGGTTTCAGGGTCTCCTCATGGCTACACCTTC. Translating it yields CGGVSGSPHGYTF.

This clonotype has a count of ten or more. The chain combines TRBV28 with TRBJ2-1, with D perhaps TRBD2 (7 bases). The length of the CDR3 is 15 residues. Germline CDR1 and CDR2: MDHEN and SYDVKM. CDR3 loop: CACQQVSGEGNEQFF. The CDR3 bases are TGTGCATGCCAGCAAGTGTCAGGGGAGGGTAATGAGCAGTTCTTC.

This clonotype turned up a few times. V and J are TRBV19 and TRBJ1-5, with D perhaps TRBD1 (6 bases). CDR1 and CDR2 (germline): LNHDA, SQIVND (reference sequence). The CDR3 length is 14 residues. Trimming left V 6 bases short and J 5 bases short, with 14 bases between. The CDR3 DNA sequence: TGTGCCAGTAGACAGACAGGAACCTATCAGCCCCAGCATTTT. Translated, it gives CASRQTGTYQPQHF.

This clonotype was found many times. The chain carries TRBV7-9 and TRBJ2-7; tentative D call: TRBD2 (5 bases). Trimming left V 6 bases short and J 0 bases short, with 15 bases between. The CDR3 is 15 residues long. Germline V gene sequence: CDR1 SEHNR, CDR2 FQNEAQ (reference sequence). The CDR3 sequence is CASRTRGASSYEQYF. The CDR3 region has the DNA TGTGCCAGCAGGACCCGGGGTGCGAGCTCCTACGAGCAGTACTTC. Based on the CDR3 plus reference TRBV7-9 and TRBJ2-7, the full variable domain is DTGVSQNPRHKITKRGQNVTFRCDPISEHNRLYWYRQTLGQGPEFLTYFQNEAQLEKSRLLSDRFSAERPKGSFSTLEIQRTEQGDSAMYLCASRTRGASSYEQYFGPGTRLTVT.

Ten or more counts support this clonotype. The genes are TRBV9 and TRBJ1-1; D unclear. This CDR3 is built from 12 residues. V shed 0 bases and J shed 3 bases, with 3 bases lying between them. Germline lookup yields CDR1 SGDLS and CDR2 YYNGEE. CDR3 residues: CASSVEDTEAFF. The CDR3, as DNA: TGTGCCAGCAGCGTAGAGGACACTGAAGCTTTCTTT.

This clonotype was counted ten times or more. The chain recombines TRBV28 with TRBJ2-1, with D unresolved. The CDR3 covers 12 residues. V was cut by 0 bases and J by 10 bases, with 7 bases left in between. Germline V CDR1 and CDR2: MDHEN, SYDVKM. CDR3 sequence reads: CASSLWGNEQFF. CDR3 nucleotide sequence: TGTGCCAGCAGTTTATGGGGGAACGAGCAGTTCTTC.

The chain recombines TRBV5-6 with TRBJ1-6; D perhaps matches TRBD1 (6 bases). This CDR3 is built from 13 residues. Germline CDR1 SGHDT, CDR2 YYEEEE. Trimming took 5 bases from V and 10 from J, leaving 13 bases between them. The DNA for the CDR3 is TGTGCCAGCAGTTTACAGGGTTACTCACCCCTCCACTTT. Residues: CASSLQGYSPLHF. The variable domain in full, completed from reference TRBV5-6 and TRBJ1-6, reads DAGVTQSPTHLIKTRGQQVTLRCSPKSGHDTVSWYQQALGQGPQFIFQYYEEEERQRGNFPDRFSGHQFPNYSSELNVNALLLGDSALYLCASSLQGYSPLHFGNGTRLTVT.

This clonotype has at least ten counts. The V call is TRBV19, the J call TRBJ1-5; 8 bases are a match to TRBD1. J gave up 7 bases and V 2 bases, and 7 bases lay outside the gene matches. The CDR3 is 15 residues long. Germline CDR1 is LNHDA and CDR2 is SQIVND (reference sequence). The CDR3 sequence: CASSILRQGKQPQHF. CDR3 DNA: TGTGCCAGTAGTATACTCCGACAGGGGAAGCAGCCCCAGCATTTT.

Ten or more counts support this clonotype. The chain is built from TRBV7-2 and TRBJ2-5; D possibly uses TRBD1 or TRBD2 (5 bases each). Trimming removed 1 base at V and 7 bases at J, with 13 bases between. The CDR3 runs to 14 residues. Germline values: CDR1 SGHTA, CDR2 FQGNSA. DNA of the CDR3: TGTGCCAGCAGCTTAGATGGGGGTGTAGGGACCCAGTACTTC. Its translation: CASSLDGGVGTQYF.

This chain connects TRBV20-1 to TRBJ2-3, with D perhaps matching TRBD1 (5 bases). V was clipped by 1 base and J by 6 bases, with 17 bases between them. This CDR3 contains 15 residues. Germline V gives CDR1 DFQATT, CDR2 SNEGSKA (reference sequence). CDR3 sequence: CSARGSQGSLDTQYF. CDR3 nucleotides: TGCAGTGCTAGAGGAAGTCAGGGATCATTGGATACGCAGTATTTT.

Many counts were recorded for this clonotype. CDR3 protein: CASSHRLVGIQYF. The CDR3 coding sequence is TGTGCCAGCAGCCACCGACTAGTAGGCATTCAGTACTTC. The chain combines TRBV7-8 with TRBJ2-4; perhaps TRBD2 as D (6 bases). The CDR3 is 13 residues long. Germline loops: CDR1 SGHVS, CDR2 FQNEAQ. The germline V and J ends were trimmed by 5 bases and 9 bases, with 14 bases remaining between them.

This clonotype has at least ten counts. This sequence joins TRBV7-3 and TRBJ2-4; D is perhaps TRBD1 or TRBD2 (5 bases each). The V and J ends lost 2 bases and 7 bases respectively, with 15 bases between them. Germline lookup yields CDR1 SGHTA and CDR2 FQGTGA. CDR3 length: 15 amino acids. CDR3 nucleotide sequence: TGTGCCAGCAGCTTATCACCAGTAGGGGACAACATTCAGTACTTC. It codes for CASSLSPVGDNIQYF.

In DNA, the CDR3 is TGTGCCAGCAGTCACAGCGCCCAAGAGACCCAGTACTTC. Its protein is CASSHSAQETQYF. The chain has TRBV6-1 and TRBJ2-5; no reliable D call. In germline, CDR1 is MNHNS, CDR2 SASEGT. V was shortened by 5 bases and J by 1 base, with 8 bases between the two germline ends. The CDR3 has 13 amino acids.

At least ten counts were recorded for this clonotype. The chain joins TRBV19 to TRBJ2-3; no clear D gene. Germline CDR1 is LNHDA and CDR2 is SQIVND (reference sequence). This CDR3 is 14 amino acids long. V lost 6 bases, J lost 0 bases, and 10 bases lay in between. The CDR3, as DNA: TGTGCCAGTAGGGATCAAGACAGCACAGATACGCAGTATTTT. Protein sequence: CASRDQDSTDTQYF.

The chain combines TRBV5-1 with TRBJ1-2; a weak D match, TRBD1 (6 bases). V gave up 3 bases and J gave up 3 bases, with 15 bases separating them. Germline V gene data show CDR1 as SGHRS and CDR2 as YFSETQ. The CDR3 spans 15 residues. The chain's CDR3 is CASSSGGQNYYGYTF. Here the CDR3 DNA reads TGCGCCAGCAGCTCGGGAGGACAGAACTACTATGGCTACACCTTC.